Below are 12 T cell receptor beta chains sequenced from a single sample in a study of beta chain features in type 1 diabetes. Study findings and constraints: TCRB CDR3s were moderately but significantly shorter in Type 1 diabetes patients in all four CD4+ subsets.

Investigators reverse transcribed all isolated RNA, so they sequenced expressed TCRB transcripts. Repertoires were generated with immunoSEQ multiplex PCR, while TCRdb's copy carries only in-frame clones and drops some. The sample records 300,000 to 350,000 clones, 9.3% being singletons. Their antigen targets remain unknown. Sequencing input: central memory CD4+ T cells from blood. Receptors were obtained from a young man with type 1 diabetes.

This chain links TRBV6-1 with TRBJ1-1; D is unclear. The V gene lost 4 bases and the J gene lost 3 bases, with 15 bases spanning the gap. Germline V gives CDR1 MNHNS, CDR2 SASEGT. The CDR3 spans 15 residues. The CDR3 sequence: CASSVPDTLHTEAFF. As DNA, the CDR3 is TGTGCCAGCAGTGTCCCTGACACCCTGCACACTGAAGCTTTCTTT.

This chain joins TRBV30 and TRBJ1-6; 7 positions match TRBD1. V dropped 0 bases and J dropped 3; count of bases not matched to a gene: 17. This CDR3 contains 20 residues. CDR1 and CDR2 from the germline V gene are GTSNPN and SVGIG (reference sequence). The CDR3 DNA reads as TGTGCCTGGAGTGTGGGGTCGGGGACAGAGAAGTTGAGCTATAATTCACCCCTCCACTTT. Protein sequence: CAWSVGSGTEKLSYNSPLHF.

This clone was detected ten times or more. The V gene is TRBV5-1, the J gene TRBJ2-1, with D uncertain. The germline V gene encodes CDR1 SGHRS and CDR2 YFSETQ. CDR3 length: 13 amino acids. Between the trimmed V and J ends, which lost 0 bases and 3 bases, there was a span of 4 bases. In nucleotides, the CDR3 is TGCGCCAGCAGCTTGGCCGACTACAATGAGCAGTTCTTC. As protein: CASSLADYNEQFF.

There are a few counts of this clone. The rearrangement joins TRBV7-2 to TRBJ2-7; no definite D call. The CDR3 spans 15 residues. V gave up 1 base and J gave up 0 bases, with 10 bases separating them. Germline V gene data show CDR1 as SGHTA and CDR2 as FQGNSA. In DNA, the CDR3 is TGTGCCAGCAGCTTAGGGCTCCTAACCTCCTACGAGCAGTACTTC. Encoded protein: CASSLGLLTSYEQYF.

The chain employs TRBV5-1 and TRBJ2-5; 10 nucleotides line up with TRBD2. In germline, CDR1 is SGHRS, CDR2 YFSETQ. The V and J ends lost 3 bases and 2 bases, in that order; junction bases with no gene match: 10. The CDR3 is 17 residues long. Here the CDR3 reads CASSSGWTSGSQETQYF. CDR3 nucleotides: TGCGCCAGCAGCTCAGGGTGGACTAGCGGCTCACAAGAGACCCAGTACTTC.

Within the sample, this clone is medium-sized. The chain has TRBV21-1 and TRBJ2-5; the table's D call TRBD2 went unverified against the DNA. TRBV21-1 is reported as a pseudogene. The CDR3 totals 12 residues. The CDR3 DNA follows: TGTGCCAGCAGCCTGACCTTTGGGACTTCGTACTTC. Translated, it gives CASSLTFGTSYF.

The V call is TRBV5-1, the J call TRBJ1-6; 7 bases are a match to TRBD1. The germline gives CDR1 SGHRS, CDR2 YFSETQ. With V trimmed by 3 bases and J by 10 bases, 10 bases remained unmatched. The CDR3 runs to 15 residues. CDR3 residues: CASSYIGGVNSPLHF. In nucleotides, the CDR3 is TGCGCCAGCAGCTATATAGGGGGCGTCAACTCACCCCTCCACTTT.

For this clone: The junction shows a germline mismatch at one end, possibly a read error. This rearrangement joins TRBV7-7 to TRBJ1-4, with a possible D match to TRBD1 (5 bases). The length of the CDR3 is 13 residues. Germline values: CDR1 SSHAT, CDR2 FNYEAQ (reference sequence). Here the CDR3 reads CASSLGANEKLFF. The DNA for the CDR3 is TGTGCTAGCAGCTTAGGGGCGAATGAAAAACTGTTTTTT.

The genes are TRBV19 and TRBJ1-2; no clear D gene. Germline V gene sequence: CDR1 LNHDA, CDR2 SQIVND (reference sequence). This CDR3 spans 18 amino acids. With 4 bases removed from V and 5 bases from J, the gap between germline ends came to 26 bases. DNA of the CDR3: TGTGCCAGTAGTAGAGACTCGATTTCCGGACCTTTATCATATGGCTACACCTTC. This codes for CASSRDSISGPLSYGYTF.

This clone was counted between two and nine times. The chain couples TRBV29-1 to TRBJ2-5; D unresolved. The V end lost 4 bases, the J end lost 1 base, and 10 bases lay between the germline ends. The CDR3 has 13 amino acids. Germline loops: CDR1 SQVTM, CDR2 ANQGSEA. The CDR3 sequence is CSVGSSIQETQYF. The CDR3 bases are TGCAGCGTTGGGAGCAGCATCCAAGAGACCCAGTACTTC.

This clone was observed a few times. This chain connects TRBV12-5 to TRBJ1-4, with unresolved D. CDR3 length equals 14 residues. V was pared by 1 base and J by 5 bases, with 8 bases between. Germline V gene data show CDR1 as LGHNT and CDR2 as FRNRAP. The CDR3 coding sequence is TGTGCTAGTGGTTTGGGGTCTGCGAATGAAAAACTGTTTTTT. Its translation: CASGLGSANEKLFF.

This clone was counted a few times. The chain couples TRBV29-1 to TRBJ1-1; D gene ambiguous. Germline V gives CDR1 SQVTM, CDR2 ANQGSEA. This CDR3 comprises 14 residues. Trimming removed 1 base from V and 4 bases from J, with 13 bases in between. CDR3 in amino acids: CSVEGRGRGTEAFF. CDR3 bases: TGCAGCGTTGAAGGTCGCGGGCGGGGCACTGAAGCTTTCTTT.